This T cell receptor beta chain was sequenced during a study of Ad26.COV2.S vaccination and SARS-CoV-2 variants. Study details: Donor participated within the Ad26.COV2.S arm of the COV1001 trial. In the study, Ad26.COV2.S was injected intramuscularly once, or twice 56 days apart.

Libraries were prepared by immunoSEQ multiplex PCR; TCRdb keeps only in-frame clonotypes and omits some of them. This sample has about 350,000 clones, with 88% found just once. Treatment in this sample: over 15 received Ad26.COV2.S at low or high dose, single or two shots; 5 received placebo; per-sample allocation not given. Sampling was performed 63 days after the first vaccine or placebo injection. It was Wuhan-strain SARS-CoV-2 spike that the Ad26 vaccine vector expressed. Germline lookup yields CDR1 KGHSH and CDR2 LQKENI. J lost 3 bases, V lost 6 bases, and 2 bases had no gene match. The CDR3 is made up of 13 amino acids. The sample holds a few counts of this clone. The same CDR3 can be traced to other DNA sequences in this sample.

This sequence was found in a person aged 18-65 years who received the Ad26.COV2.S COVID-19 vaccine or a placebo. The chain uses TRBV18 and TRBJ2-7, with 10 positions matching TRBD1. The sample in question was peripheral blood, obtained in a trial of Ad26.COV2.S vaccine versus placebo. As DNA, the CDR3 is TGTGCCAGCTCGCGGGACAGGGGCTACGAGCAGTACTTC. It encodes CASSRDRGYEQYF.